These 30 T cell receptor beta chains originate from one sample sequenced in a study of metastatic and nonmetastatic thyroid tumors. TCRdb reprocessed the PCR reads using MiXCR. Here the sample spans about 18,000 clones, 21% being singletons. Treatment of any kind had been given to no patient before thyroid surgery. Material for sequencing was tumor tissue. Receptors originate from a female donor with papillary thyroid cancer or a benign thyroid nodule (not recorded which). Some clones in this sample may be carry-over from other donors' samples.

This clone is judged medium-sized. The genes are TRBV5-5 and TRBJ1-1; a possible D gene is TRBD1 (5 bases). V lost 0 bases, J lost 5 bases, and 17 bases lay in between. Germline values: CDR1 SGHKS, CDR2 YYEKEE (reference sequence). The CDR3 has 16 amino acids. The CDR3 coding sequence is TGTGCCAGCAGCTTGGGGGGTCGTGGGGCGATGACTGAAGCTTTCTTT. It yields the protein CASSLGGRGAMTEAFF.

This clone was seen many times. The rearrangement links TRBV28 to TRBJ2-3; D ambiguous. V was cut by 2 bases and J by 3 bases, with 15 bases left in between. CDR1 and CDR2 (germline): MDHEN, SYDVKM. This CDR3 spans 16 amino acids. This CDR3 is CASSLVFAERTDTQYF. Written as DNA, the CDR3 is TGTGCCAGCAGTTTAGTTTTCGCGGAGAGGACAGATACGCAGTATTTT.

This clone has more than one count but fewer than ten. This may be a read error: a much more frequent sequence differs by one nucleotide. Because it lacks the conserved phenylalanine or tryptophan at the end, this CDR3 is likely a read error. CDR3 sequence: CASSQGAHTGELFS. The CDR3, as DNA: TGTGCTAGCAGCCAAGGGGCGCACACCGGGGAGCTGTTTTCT. V and J are TRBV7-7 and TRBJ2-2; weak D call: TRBD1 (5 bases). The germline V gene has CDR1 SSHAT and CDR2 FNYEAQ (reference sequence). The length of the CDR3 is 14 residues.

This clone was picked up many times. CDR3: CASSGLGLGDEQFF. CDR3 DNA sequence: TGTGCCAGCAGCGGTTTAGGGTTAGGCGATGAGCAGTTCTTC. V is TRBV9 and J is TRBJ2-1; D uncertain. Trimming took 3 bases from V and 8 from J, leaving 15 bases between them. The germline gives CDR1 SGDLS, CDR2 YYNGEE. This CDR3 has 14 residues.

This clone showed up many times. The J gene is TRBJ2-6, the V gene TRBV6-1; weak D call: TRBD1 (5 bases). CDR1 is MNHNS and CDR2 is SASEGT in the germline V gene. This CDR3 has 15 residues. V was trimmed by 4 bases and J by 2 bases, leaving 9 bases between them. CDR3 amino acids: CASSAPGTGANVLTF. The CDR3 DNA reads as TGTGCCAGCAGTGCCCCAGGGACTGGGGCCAACGTCCTGACTTTC.

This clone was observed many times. The CDR3 DNA is TGTGCCAGCAGCTTAGGCCCAAGCGGGGGTTGGGACAATGAGCAGTTCTTC. Residues: CASSLGPSGGWDNEQFF. This chain uses TRBV7-2 with TRBJ2-1; TRBD2 matches 8 bases. V was pared by 1 base and J by 5 bases, with 10 bases of the junction left unmatched. Germline assignment: CDR1 SGHTA and CDR2 FQGNSA. The CDR3 totals 17 residues.

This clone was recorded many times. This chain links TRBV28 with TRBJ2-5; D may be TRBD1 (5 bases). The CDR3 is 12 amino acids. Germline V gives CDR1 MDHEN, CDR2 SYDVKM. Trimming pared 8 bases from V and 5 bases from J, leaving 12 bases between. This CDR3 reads CASGATLETQYF. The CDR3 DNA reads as TGTGCCAGCGGGGCAACCCTCGAGACCCAGTACTTC.

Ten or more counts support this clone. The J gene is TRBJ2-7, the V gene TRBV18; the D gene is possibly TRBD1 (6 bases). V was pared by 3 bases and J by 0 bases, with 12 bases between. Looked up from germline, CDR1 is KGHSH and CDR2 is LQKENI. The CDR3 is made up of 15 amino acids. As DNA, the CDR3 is TGTGCCAGCTCACCGATGGGACACGCCTCCTACGAGCAGTACTTC. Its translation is CASSPMGHASYEQYF.

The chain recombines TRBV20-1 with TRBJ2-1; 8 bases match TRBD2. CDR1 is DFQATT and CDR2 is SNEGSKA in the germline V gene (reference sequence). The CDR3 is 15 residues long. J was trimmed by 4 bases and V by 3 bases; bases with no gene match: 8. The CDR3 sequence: CSASLTSEGYNEQFF. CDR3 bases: TGCAGTGCTAGCTTGACTAGCGAAGGGTACAATGAGCAGTTCTTC.

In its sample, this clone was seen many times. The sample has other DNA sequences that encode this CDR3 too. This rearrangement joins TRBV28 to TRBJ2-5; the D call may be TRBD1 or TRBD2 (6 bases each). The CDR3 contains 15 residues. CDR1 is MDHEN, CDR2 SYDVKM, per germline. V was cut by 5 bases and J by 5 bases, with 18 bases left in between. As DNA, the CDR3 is TGTGCCAGCAGTCTTGGGGGGCGGGGTAGGGAGACCCAGTACTTC. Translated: CASSLGGRGRETQYF.

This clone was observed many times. DNA for the CDR3: TGTGCCAGCTCACCTTGGACAGGGCTAGAAAATGAGCAGTTCTTC. This sequence encodes CASSPWTGLENEQFF. The rearrangement joins TRBV18 to TRBJ2-1, with TRBD1 matching over 8 bases. From germline, CDR1 is KGHSH and CDR2 LQKENI. The CDR3 sequence is 15 residues long. Unmatched junction bases numbered 8, after V lost 3 bases and J lost 7 bases.

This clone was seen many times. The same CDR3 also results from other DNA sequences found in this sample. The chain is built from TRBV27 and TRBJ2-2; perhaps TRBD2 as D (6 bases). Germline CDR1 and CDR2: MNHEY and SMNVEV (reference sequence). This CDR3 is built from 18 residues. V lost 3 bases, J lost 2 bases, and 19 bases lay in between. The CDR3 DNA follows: TGTGCCAGCAGTTTTCGCCGCACCGGGACTCCCAACACCGGGGAGCTGTTTTTT. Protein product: CASSFRRTGTPNTGELFF.

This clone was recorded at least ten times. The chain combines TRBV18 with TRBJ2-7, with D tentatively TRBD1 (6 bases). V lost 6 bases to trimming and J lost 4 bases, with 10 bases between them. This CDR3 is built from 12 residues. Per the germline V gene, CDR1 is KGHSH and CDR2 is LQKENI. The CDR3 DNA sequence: TGTGCCAGCTCTTCGAGGGGGTACGAGCAGTACTTC. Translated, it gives CASSSRGYEQYF.

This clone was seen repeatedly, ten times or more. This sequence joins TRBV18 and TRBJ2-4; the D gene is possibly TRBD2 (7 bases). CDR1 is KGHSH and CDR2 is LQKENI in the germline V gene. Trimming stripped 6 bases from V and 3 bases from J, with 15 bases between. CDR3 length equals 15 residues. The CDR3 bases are TGTGCCAGCTCCCTACAGGGAGGGCTCAAAAACATTCAGTACTTC. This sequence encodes CASSLQGGLKNIQYF. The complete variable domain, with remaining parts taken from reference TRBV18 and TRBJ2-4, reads NAGVMQNPRHLVRRRGQEARLRCSPMKGHSHVYWYRQLPEEGLKFMVYLQKENIIDESGMPKERFSAEFPKEGPSILRIQQVVRGDSAAYFCASSLQGGLKNIQYFGAGTRLSVL.

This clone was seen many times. This CDR3 reads CASRSTGPLYGYTF. CDR3 bases: TGTGCCAGCAGGAGCACAGGGCCCCTCTATGGCTACACCTTC. The chain joins TRBV28 to TRBJ1-2, with TRBD1 as a possible D gene (6 bases). Germline V gene data show CDR1 as MDHEN and CDR2 as SYDVKM. The CDR3 runs 14 residues. V gave up 6 bases and J gave up 4 bases, with 15 bases separating them.

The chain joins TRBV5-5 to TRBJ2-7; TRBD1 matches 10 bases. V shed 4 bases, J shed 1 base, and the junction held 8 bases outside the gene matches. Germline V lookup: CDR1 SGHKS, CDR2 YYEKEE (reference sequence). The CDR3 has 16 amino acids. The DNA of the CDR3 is TGTGCCAGCAGCCCGAGACAGGGGGCGATATCCTACGAGCAGTACTTC. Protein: CASSPRQGAISYEQYF.

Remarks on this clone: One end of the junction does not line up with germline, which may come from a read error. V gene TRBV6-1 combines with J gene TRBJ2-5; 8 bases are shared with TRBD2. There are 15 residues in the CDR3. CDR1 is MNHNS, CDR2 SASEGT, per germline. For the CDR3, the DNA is TGTGCCAGCATAGGCCGGCGGCGGGGGGAAGAGAACCAGTACTTC. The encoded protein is CASIGRRRGEENQYF.

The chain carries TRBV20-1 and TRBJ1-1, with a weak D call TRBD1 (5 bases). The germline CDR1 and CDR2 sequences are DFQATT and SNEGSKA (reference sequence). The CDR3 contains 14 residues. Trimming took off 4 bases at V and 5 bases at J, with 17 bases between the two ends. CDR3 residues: CSAMGVGSGTEAFF. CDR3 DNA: TGCAGTGCTATGGGGGTTGGGAGTGGGACTGAAGCTTTCTTT.

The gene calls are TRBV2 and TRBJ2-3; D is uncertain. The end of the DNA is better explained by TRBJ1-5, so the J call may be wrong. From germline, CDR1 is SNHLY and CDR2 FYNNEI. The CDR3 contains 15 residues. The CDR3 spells CASSVSGRITDTQHF. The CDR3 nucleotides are TGTGCCAGCAGTGTTAGCGGGAGGATCACCGATACGCAGCATTTT.

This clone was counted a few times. The CDR3 DNA sequence: TGTGCCAGCAGTGAGAGGGGACCTGTCCACGAGCAGTACTTC. Amino acids: CASSERGPVHEQYF. This chain joins TRBV6-1 and TRBJ2-7, with D perhaps given as TRBD1 or TRBD2 (5 bases each). V was pared by 3 bases and J by 5 bases, with 14 bases between. The CDR3 covers 14 residues. The germline CDR1 and CDR2 sequences are MNHNS and SASEGT.

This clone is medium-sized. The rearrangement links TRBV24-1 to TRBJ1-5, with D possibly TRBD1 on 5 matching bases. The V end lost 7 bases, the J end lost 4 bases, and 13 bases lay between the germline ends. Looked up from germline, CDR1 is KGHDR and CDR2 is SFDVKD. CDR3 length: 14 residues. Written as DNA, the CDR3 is TGTGCCACCAGGACAGTGGGGTCAAATCAGCCCCAGCATTTT. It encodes CATRTVGSNQPQHF.

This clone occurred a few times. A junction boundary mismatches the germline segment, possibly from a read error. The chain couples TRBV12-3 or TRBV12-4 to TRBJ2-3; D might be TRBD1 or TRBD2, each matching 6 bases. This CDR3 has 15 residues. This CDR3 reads CASSLRGGDTDMQYF. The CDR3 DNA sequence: TGTGCCAGCAGTTTAAGGGGCGGGGACACAGATATGCAGTATTTT.

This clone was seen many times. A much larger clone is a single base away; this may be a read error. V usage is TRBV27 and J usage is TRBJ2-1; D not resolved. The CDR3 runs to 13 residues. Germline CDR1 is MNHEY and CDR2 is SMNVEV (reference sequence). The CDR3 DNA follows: TGTGCCGGCAGTTCGGCGGATGACAATGAGCAGTTCTTC. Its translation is CAGSSADDNEQFF.

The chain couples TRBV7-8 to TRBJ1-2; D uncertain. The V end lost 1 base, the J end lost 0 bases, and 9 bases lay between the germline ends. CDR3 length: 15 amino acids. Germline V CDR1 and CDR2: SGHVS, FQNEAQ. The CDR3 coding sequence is TGTGCCAGCAGCTTAGGCGGCGCTTCTAACTATGGCTACACCTTC. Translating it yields CASSLGGASNYGYTF.

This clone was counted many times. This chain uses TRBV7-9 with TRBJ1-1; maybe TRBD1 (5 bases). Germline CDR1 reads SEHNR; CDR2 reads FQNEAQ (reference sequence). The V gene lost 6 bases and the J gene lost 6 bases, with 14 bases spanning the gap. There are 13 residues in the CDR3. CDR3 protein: CASSYKRGAEAFF. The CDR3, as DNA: TGTGCCAGCAGTTACAAACGGGGGGCTGAAGCTTTCTTT.

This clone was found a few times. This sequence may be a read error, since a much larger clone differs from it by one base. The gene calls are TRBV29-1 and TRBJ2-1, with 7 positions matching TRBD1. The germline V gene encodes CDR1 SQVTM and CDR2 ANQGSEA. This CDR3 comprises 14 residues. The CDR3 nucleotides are TGCAGCGACGGACAGGCCGAGGGTTACAATGATCAGTTCTTC. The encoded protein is CSDGQAEGYNDQFF.

CDR3 loop: CAWSVGSFKETQYF. The CDR3 nucleotides are TGTGCCTGGAGTGTCGGGTCCTTCAAAGAGACCCAGTACTTC. The V and J genes are TRBV30 and TRBJ2-5; D gene unclear. The germline gives CDR1 GTSNPN, CDR2 SVGIG (reference sequence). The ends were cut back, 0 bases at V and 3 bases at J, with 11 bases in the middle. The length of the CDR3 is 14 residues.

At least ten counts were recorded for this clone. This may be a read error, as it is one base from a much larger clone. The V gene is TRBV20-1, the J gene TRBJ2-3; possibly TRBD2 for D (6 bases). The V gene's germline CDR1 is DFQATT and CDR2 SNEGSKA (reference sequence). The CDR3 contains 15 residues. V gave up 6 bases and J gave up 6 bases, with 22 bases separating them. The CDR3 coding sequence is TGCAGTGCCCCTATGTATGGGGGTCGGGGGGATACGCAGTATTTT. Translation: CSAPMYGGRGDTQYF.

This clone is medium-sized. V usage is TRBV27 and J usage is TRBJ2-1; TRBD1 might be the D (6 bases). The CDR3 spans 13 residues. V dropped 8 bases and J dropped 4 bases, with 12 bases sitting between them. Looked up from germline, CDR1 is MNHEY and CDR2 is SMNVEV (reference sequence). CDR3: CASQKGQYNEQFF. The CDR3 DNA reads TGTGCCAGCCAAAAAGGACAGTACAATGAGCAGTTCTTC.

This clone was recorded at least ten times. This chain's CDR3 is CASSPPVGAAGGSDTQYF. In DNA form, the CDR3 reads TGTGCCAGCTCACCACCGGTCGGTGCGGCAGGGGGCTCGGATACGCAGTATTTT. The J gene is TRBJ2-3, the V gene TRBV18; the match to TRBD1 covers 8 bases. CDR3 length: 18 residues. Per the germline V gene, CDR1 is KGHSH and CDR2 is LQKENI. V lost 0 bases and J lost 6; bases outside the gene matches: 14.